This TCR beta chain originates from a study of T cell changes during pregnancy in multiple sclerosis. V lost 6 bases and J lost 5, with 14 bases in between. CDR3 length: 14 amino acids. The V gene's germline CDR1 is MNHNS and CDR2 SASEGT. Profiling relied on immunoSEQ multiplex PCR, and the TCRdb table lists in-frame clones only, not all of them. This sample carries 70,000 to 100,000 clones, around 90% of them seen once, and the ten largest clones take less than 2%. V and J are TRBV6-1 and TRBJ2-1, with a possible D match to TRBD1 (6 bases). The sample was peripheral blood, taken in the first trimester of pregnancy. The TCR comes from a female donor with multiple sclerosis, enrolled in a pregnancy study. CDR3 in amino acids: CASSHGTRNNEQFF. The DNA for the CDR3 is TGTGCCAGCAGCCACGGGACACGTAACAATGAGCAGTTCTTC.